A selection of T cell receptor beta chains follows, all from one sample in a study of a mutant IDH1 vaccine in newly diagnosed glioma. TCRdb's copy holds only in-frame clones and misses some; the assay was immunoSEQ multiplex PCR. The sample carries under 75,000 clones, 80% to 95% recorded once. The material sequenced was PBMCs, taken from a glioma patient treated with radiotherapy, temozolomide or both. These TCRs come from a man aged 50 to 59 with glioma. Both conserved end residues are part of each CDR3. D genes are given only for firm matches. Rows give clone size only sometimes, using once, few, many, or a class for an expanded clone.

j_call d_call v_call clone_size cdr3_aa cdr3_nt
TRBJ1-5 TRBD1 TRBV6-5 . CASSADWTGLLPQHF TGTGCCAGCAGCGCCGACTGGACAGGGTTGTTGCCCCAGCATTTT
TRBJ1-6 TRBD1 TRBV2 . CASSEAPGGSPLHF TGTGCCAGCAGTGAGGCGCCAGGGGGATCACCCCTCCACTTT
TRBJ1-1 . TRBV5-4 . CASSRELMNTEAFF TGTGCCAGCAGCCGGGAATTAATGAACACTGAAGCTTTCTTT
TRBJ1-1 TRBD1 TRBV6-5 . CASSYPGGATEAFF TGTGCCAGCAGTTACCCAGGGGGGGCCACTGAAGCTTTCTTT
TRBJ1-4 . TRBV5-4 once CASSLEGDPNEKLFF TGTGCCAGCAGCTTGGAGGGGGATCCTAATGAAAAACTGTTTTTT
TRBJ2-1 TRBD1 TRBV11-1 . CASSQDRGHYNEQFF TGTGCCAGCAGCCAGGACAGGGGACACTACAATGAGCAGTTCTTC
TRBJ1-2 . TRBV6-6 . CASSYEPDGYTF TGTGCCAGCAGTTACGAGCCAGATGGCTACACCTTC
TRBJ1-2 . TRBV18 few CASSPEGISYGYTF TGTGCCAGCTCACCAGAGGGGATCAGCTATGGCTACACCTTC
TRBJ1-3 TRBD1 TRBV5-5 . CASSLDGTGGRSGNTIYF TGTGCCAGCAGCTTGGACGGGACAGGGGGCCGCTCTGGAAACACCATATATTTT
TRBJ2-1 . TRBV6-5 . CASSYQVAWYNEQFF TGTGCCAGCAGTTACCAGGTAGCTTGGTACAATGAGCAGTTCTTC
TRBJ2-1 . TRBV27 . CASQGNRADRARQFF TGTGCCAGCCAAGGTAACAGGGCCGACAGAGCAAGACAGTTCTTC
TRBJ1-1 . TRBV5-1 . CASSLNSGGSSTEAFF TGCGCCAGCAGCTTGAATTCCGGGGGCTCCTCCACTGAAGCTTTCTTT
TRBJ1-5 . TRBV29-1 . CSVEVDIYQPQHF TGCAGCGTTGAGGTAGACATTTATCAGCCCCAGCATTTT
TRBJ2-1 TRBD2 TRBV5-1 . CASSLAAGGLTSGNNEQFF TGCGCCAGCAGCTTGGCAGCGGGGGGCCTGACTAGCGGGAACAATGAGCAGTTCTTC
TRBJ2-2 . TRBV18 . CASSTGGELFF TGTGCCAGTTCTACCGGCGGGGAGCTGTTTTTT
TRBJ1-4 TRBD1 TRBV9 once CASSVSTGTNEKLFF TGTGCCAGCAGCGTATCGACAGGGACTAATGAAAAACTGTTTTTT
TRBJ2-5 TRBD2 TRBV30 . CAFQTGSSGQETQYF TGTGCTTTTCAAACGGGGTCTAGCGGGCAAGAGACCCAGTACTTC